The 25 T cell receptor beta chains below come from one sample, sequenced in a study of blood T cell repertoires in COVID-19. The repertoire was sequenced with immunoSEQ multiplex PCR; TCRdb's copy has only in-frame clones and lacks some. This sample yields about 81,000 clones, of which about 91% are seen a single time; roughly 4.8% belongs to the top ten. The sample taken for sequencing was peripheral blood. The source of these receptors is an elderly woman with acute or convalescent COVID-19.

The table lists this clone with a count of one. The chain is built from TRBV10-3 and TRBJ2-1; D gene ambiguous. The CDR3 contains 14 residues. V was clipped by 2 bases and J by 1 base, with 6 bases between them. CDR1 is ENHRY and CDR2 is SYGVKD in the germline V gene. The CDR3 sequence is CAISEGQSYNEQFF. As DNA, the CDR3 is TGTGCCATCAGTGAGGGCCAGTCCTACAATGAGCAGTTCTTC.

This sequence joins TRBV2 and TRBJ2-2; 7 bases are a match to TRBD2. The junction had 9 bases not matched to a gene; V was cut back by 6 bases and J by 2 bases. This CDR3 spans 16 amino acids. Germline V CDR1 and CDR2: SNHLY, FYNNEI. This chain's CDR3 is CASSREGAINTGELFF. CDR3 DNA: TGTGCCAGCAGCAGGGAGGGTGCGATTAACACCGGGGAGCTGTTTTTT.

The gene calls are TRBV29-1 and TRBJ2-5, with a weak D call TRBD2 (5 bases). The germline CDR1 and CDR2 sequences are SQVTM and ANQGSEA. Trimming shortened V by 5 bases and J by 4 bases, and 17 bases separated the two germline ends. CDR3 size: 14 residues. In DNA form, the CDR3 reads TGCAGCGTTATCTCACTAGATTTTCTAGAGACCCAGTACTTC. It codes for CSVISLDFLETQYF.

The chain has TRBV19 and TRBJ1-3, with D uncertain. In germline, CDR1 is LNHDA, CDR2 SQIVND (reference sequence). This CDR3 contains 14 residues. V lost 5 bases, J lost 0 bases, and 8 bases lay in between. This CDR3 is CASSGTDSGNTIYF. The CDR3 DNA follows: TGTGCCAGTAGTGGAACAGACTCTGGAAACACCATATATTTT. Looking up the rest from reference TRBV19 and TRBJ1-3 gives the full variable domain: DGGITQSPKYLFRKEGQNVTLSCEQNLNHDAMYWYRQDPGQGLRLIYYSQIVNDFQKGDIAEGYSVSREKKESFPLTVTSAQKNPTAFYLCASSGTDSGNTIYFGEGSWLTVV.

V is TRBV6-6 and J is TRBJ1-2, with TRBD1 matching 12 bases. This CDR3 has 14 residues. V was clipped by 6 bases and J by 8 bases; unmatched bases: 7. CDR1 is MNHNY and CDR2 is SVGAGI in the germline V gene (reference sequence). The CDR3 sequence is CASSPGQGARGYTF. The DNA of the CDR3 is TGTGCCAGCAGCCCGGGACAGGGGGCGAGGGGCTACACCTTC.

The CDR3 coding sequence is TGTGCCAGCAGCCCGGGACTAGTCGCAGATACGCAGTATTTT. Protein: CASSPGLVADTQYF. The chain is built from TRBV7-2 and TRBJ2-3; the match to TRBD2 covers 8 bases. The CDR3 is 14 residues long. From germline, CDR1 is SGHTA and CDR2 FQGNSA. V lost 5 bases and J lost 4; bases outside the gene matches: 5.

This clone was detected once. The rearrangement joins TRBV19 to TRBJ1-1; TRBD1 agrees at 7 bases. The junction had 17 bases not matched to a gene; V was cut back by 5 bases and J by 5 bases. Germline-derived CDR1 and CDR2 are LNHDA and SQIVND (reference sequence). This CDR3 contains 17 residues. The CDR3 DNA follows: TGTGCCAGTAGTCCTTCGGAGGGGGCCGGTTTGGGGACTGAAGCTTTCTTT. This sequence encodes CASSPSEGAGLGTEAFF.

J is TRBJ2-7 and V is TRBV19; the D is unclear. The CDR3 runs to 15 residues. Germline V gene data show CDR1 as LNHDA and CDR2 as SQIVND (reference sequence). V lost 0 bases to trimming and J lost 3 bases, with 12 bases between them. The CDR3 loop is CASSIEWARIYEQYF. In DNA, the CDR3 is TGTGCCAGTAGTATAGAATGGGCCAGGATCTACGAGCAGTACTTC.

About this clone: Other DNA sequences in this specimen translate into the identical CDR3. This chain's CDR3 is CASSLQGNTGELFF. Written as DNA, the CDR3 is TGCGCCAGCAGCTTGCAGGGGAACACCGGGGAGCTGTTTTTT. The genes are TRBV5-1 and TRBJ2-2; possibly TRBD1 for D (5 bases). Trimming took 1 base from V and 1 from J, leaving 5 bases between them. The CDR3 contains 14 residues. Germline lookup yields CDR1 SGHRS and CDR2 YFSETQ.

This rearrangement joins TRBV6-5 to TRBJ2-7; 9 nucleotides match TRBD1. The germline gives CDR1 MNHEY, CDR2 SVGAGI. V was clipped by 0 bases and J by 1 base; unmatched bases: 1. The CDR3 extends over 15 amino acids. For the CDR3, the DNA is TGTGCCAGCAGTTACTCGGGGACAGGGTCCTACGAGCAGTACTTC. It codes for CASSYSGTGSYEQYF.

The chain is built from TRBV13 and TRBJ2-3; a weak D match, TRBD2 (6 bases). Trimming removed 3 bases from V and 1 base from J, with 17 bases in between. The length of the CDR3 is 17 residues. Germline CDR1 is PRHDT and CDR2 is FYEKMQ (reference sequence). In DNA form, the CDR3 reads TGTGCCAGCAGCTTGAGGGCTAGCGATTGGGGCACAGATACGCAGTATTTT. It specifies CASSLRASDWGTDTQYF.

This chain joins TRBV3-1 (or the pseudogene TRBV3-2) and TRBJ2-2, with TRBD1 matching over 7 bases. V lost 4 bases to trimming and J lost 6 bases; unmatched junction nucleotides: 5. CDR1 and CDR2 from the germline V gene are LGHDT and YNNKEL (reference sequence). The CDR3 is made up of 14 amino acids. DNA of the CDR3: TGTGCCAGCAGCCCCTGGGACAGTCCCGGGGAGCTGTTTTTT. It is translated as CASSPWDSPGELFF.

This sequence joins TRBV18 and TRBJ2-1, with D possibly TRBD1 on 6 matching bases. In germline, CDR1 is KGHSH, CDR2 LQKENI. The CDR3 consists of 14 residues. V dropped 4 bases and J dropped 5 bases, with 12 bases sitting between them. The CDR3, as DNA: TGTGCCAGCTCACACGGGACAATCAACAATGAGCAGTTCTTC. Translating gives CASSHGTINNEQFF. Full variable domain (outside the CDR3, taken from reference TRBV18 and TRBJ2-1): NAGVMQNPRHLVRRRGQEARLRCSPMKGHSHVYWYRQLPEEGLKFMVYLQKENIIDESGMPKERFSAEFPKEGPSILRIQQVVRGDSAAYFCASSHGTINNEQFFGPGTRLTVL.

This chain uses TRBV7-2 with TRBJ1-2, with 7 bases matching TRBD1. The germline gives CDR1 SGHTA, CDR2 FQGNSA. Losses at the gene ends were 0 bases for V and 4 bases for J; bases not matched to a gene: 11. This CDR3 spans 17 amino acids. The CDR3 region is CASSLAPQDRTLYGYTF. CDR3 coding DNA: TGTGCCAGCAGCTTAGCCCCTCAGGACAGGACTCTCTATGGCTACACCTTC.

The chain couples TRBV11-2 to TRBJ1-2; 11 nucleotides align to TRBD1. The CDR3 is made up of 17 amino acids. CDR1 and CDR2 (germline): SGHAT, FQNNGV. J was trimmed by 3 bases and V by 5 bases; bases with no gene match: 11. This CDR3 reads CASSPTFGTGGHYGYTF. The CDR3 nucleotides are TGTGCCAGCAGCCCAACCTTCGGGACAGGGGGACACTATGGCTACACCTTC.

The chain employs TRBV4-3 and TRBJ2-7, with D unresolved. V was shortened by 1 base and J by 4 bases, with 14 bases between the two germline ends. The CDR3 consists of 15 residues. Germline CDR1 LGHNA, CDR2 YSLEER. The CDR3 is CASSQGIAKSYEQYF. CDR3 bases: TGCGCCAGCAGCCAAGGAATTGCGAAATCTTACGAGCAGTACTTC.

The rearrangement links TRBV30 to TRBJ2-1, with TRBD2 matching 9 bases. V gave up 0 bases and J gave up 6 bases; unmatched junction bases: 9. Germline V gene data show CDR1 as GTSNPN and CDR2 as SVGIG (reference sequence). CDR3 length: 16 residues. Written as DNA, the CDR3 is TGTGCCTGGAGTGTAAAGGGGCTAGCGGGGAGCAATGAGCAGTTCTTC. Translation gives CAWSVKGLAGSNEQFF.

The rearrangement links TRBV7-8 to TRBJ2-5; 13 nucleotides align to TRBD2. Unmatched junction bases numbered 11, after V lost 6 bases and J lost 4 bases. Germline V gives CDR1 SGHVS, CDR2 FQNEAQ. The CDR3 has 17 residues. The CDR3 DNA reads as TGTGCCAGCAGATTCGGACTAGCGGGAGTGAGGGGAGAGACCCAGTACTTC. As protein: CASRFGLAGVRGETQYF.

This chain's CDR3 is CASSARSGELGFF. CDR3 sequence (DNA): TGCGCCAGCAGCGCTAGGTCAGGGGAGTTGGGGTTCTTC. The chain carries TRBV4-1 and TRBJ2-1; a weak D match, TRBD1 (6 bases). The CDR3 is 13 amino acids. Germline V gene sequence: CDR1 MGHRA, CDR2 YSYEKL. Trimming took 5 bases from V and 15 from J, leaving 20 bases between them.

The rearrangement uses TRBV5-1 and TRBJ1-2; 10 nucleotides line up with TRBD1. J was trimmed by 0 bases and V by 3 bases; bases with no gene match: 2. This CDR3 is 15 amino acids long. Looked up from germline, CDR1 is SGHRS and CDR2 is YFSETQ. The CDR3 DNA is TGCGCCAGCAGCTGGGGGACAGGGGCTAACTATGGCTACACCTTC. This translates into CASSWGTGANYGYTF.

The CDR3 sequence: CAWSASGETQYF. In nucleotides, the CDR3 is TGTGCCTGGAGTGCGTCGGGGGAGACCCAGTACTTC. J is TRBJ2-5 and V is TRBV30; D perhaps matches TRBD2 (5 bases). CDR3 length equals 12 residues. From germline, CDR1 is GTSNPN and CDR2 SVGIG (reference sequence). Trimming took 1 base from V and 5 from J, leaving 8 bases between them. The variable domain in full, completed from reference TRBV30 and TRBJ2-5, reads SQTIHQWPATLVQPVGSPLSLECTVEGTSNPNLYWYRQAAGRGLQLLFYSVGIGQISSEVPQNLSASRPQDRQFILSSKKLLLSDSGFYLCAWSASGETQYFGPGTRLLVL.

This chain joins TRBV5-1 and TRBJ2-1, with 11 bases identical to TRBD2. The CDR3 sequence is 14 residues long. V lost 7 bases, J lost 6 bases, and 6 bases stayed unmatched. From germline, CDR1 is SGHRS and CDR2 YFSETQ. The CDR3 DNA reads TGCGCCAGCCAACTAGCGGGGGCCTTCAATGAGCAGTTCTTC. Translated: CASQLAGAFNEQFF.

CDR3 sequence: CASSPRLAGETQYF. CDR3 sequence (DNA): TGTGCCAGCAGCCCGAGGCTAGCGGGAGAGACCCAGTACTTC. The chain links TRBV7-2 to TRBJ2-5; 8 positions match TRBD2. Germline values: CDR1 SGHTA, CDR2 FQGNSA. The CDR3 covers 14 residues. The V gene end was trimmed by 5 bases and the J gene end by 4 bases; junction bases not matched to a gene: 6.

The V gene is TRBV11-1, the J gene TRBJ2-5; weak D call: TRBD2 (5 bases). The CDR3 totals 15 residues. Germline V gene lookup returns CDR1 SGHAT and CDR2 FQDESV (reference sequence). The V end was cut by 4 bases, the J end by 2 bases, with 14 bases between. CDR3 sequence (DNA): TGTGCCAGCAGCTCAGGAGGCGGAATTCAAGAGACCCAGTACTTC. Its protein product is CASSSGGGIQETQYF.

This clone was observed once. This chain connects TRBV19 to TRBJ1-6; TRBD1 agrees at 7 bases. J lost 10 bases, V lost 6 bases, and 12 bases had no gene match. Germline CDR1 LNHDA, CDR2 SQIVND (reference sequence). CDR3 length: 15 residues. The CDR3 nucleotides read TGTGCCAGTAGCGATGCTTGGACAGGAAAATCACCCCTCCACTTT. Protein: CASSDAWTGKSPLHF.